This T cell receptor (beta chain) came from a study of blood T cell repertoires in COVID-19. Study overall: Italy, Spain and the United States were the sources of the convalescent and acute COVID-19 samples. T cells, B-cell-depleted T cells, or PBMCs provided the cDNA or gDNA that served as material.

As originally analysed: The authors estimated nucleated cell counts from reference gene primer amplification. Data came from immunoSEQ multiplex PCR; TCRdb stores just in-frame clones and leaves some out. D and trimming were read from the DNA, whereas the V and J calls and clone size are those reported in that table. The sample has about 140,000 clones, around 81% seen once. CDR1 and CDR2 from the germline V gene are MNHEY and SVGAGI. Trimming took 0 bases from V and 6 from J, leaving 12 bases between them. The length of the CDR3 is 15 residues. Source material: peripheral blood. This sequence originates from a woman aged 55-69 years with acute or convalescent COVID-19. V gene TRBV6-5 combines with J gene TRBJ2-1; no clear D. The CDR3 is CASSYSPKTRNEQFF. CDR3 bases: TGTGCCAGCAGTTACTCGCCAAAGACTCGCAATGAGCAGTTCTTC.